These 23 T cell receptor beta chains were all obtained from the same sample, sequenced in a study of shared T cell receptors in the human thymus. Libraries were prepared by immunoSEQ multiplex PCR; TCRdb keeps only in-frame clonotypes and omits some of them. The data hold 700,000 to 750,000 clones, with 80% to 90% observed a single time. These same data were also listed under a study on human thymus T cells.

The sequencing sample was made of thymocytes. The receptors were gathered from a girl under three years old with a congenital heart defect.

The CDR3 is CASSLGGTGNYEQYF. DNA for the CDR3: TGTGCCAGCAGCTTAGGGGGGACAGGGAACTACGAGCAGTACTTC. This sequence joins TRBV7-8 and TRBJ2-7; 9 bases map to TRBD1. Unmatched junction bases numbered 4, after V lost 1 base and J lost 3 bases. The CDR3 spans 15 residues. Germline V gives CDR1 SGHVS, CDR2 FQNEAQ. Full variable domain (outside the CDR3, taken from reference TRBV7-8 and TRBJ2-7): GAGVSQSPRYKVAKRGQDVALRCDPISGHVSLFWYQQALGQGPEFLTYFQNEAQLDKSGLPSDRFFAERPEGSVSTLKIQRTQQEDSAVYLCASSLGGTGNYEQYFGPGTRLTVT.

A single count supports this clone. The sample carries other DNA sequences with the same CDR3. The rearrangement joins TRBV5-4 to TRBJ2-2; D uncertain. Germline lookup yields CDR1 SGHNT and CDR2 YYREEE (reference sequence). Trimming removed 5 bases from V and 4 bases from J, with 6 bases in between. This CDR3 is 12 amino acids long. CDR3 sequence reads: CASSTSTGELFF. The CDR3 bases are TGTGCCAGCAGTACATCCACCGGGGAGCTGTTTTTT.

This clone was detected only once. This chain uses TRBV6-5 with TRBJ2-1; TRBD1 matches 7 bases. The CDR3 has 15 amino acids. Per germline, CDR1 MNHEY and CDR2 SVGAGI. The V gene end was trimmed by 5 bases and the J gene end by 5 bases; junction bases not matched to a gene: 9. CDR3 sequence: CASSPPGQNHNEQFF. The CDR3 DNA reads TGTGCCAGCAGTCCTCCGGGACAGAACCACAATGAGCAGTTCTTC.

This chain joins TRBV5-1 and TRBJ1-2; the D gene is possibly TRBD1 (6 bases). The CDR3 totals 16 residues. The germline V and J ends were trimmed by 1 base and 7 bases, with 20 bases remaining between them. Germline lookup yields CDR1 SGHRS and CDR2 YFSETQ. CDR3 region: CASSLSFGQGMGGYTF. CDR3 nucleotide sequence: TGCGCCAGCAGCTTGTCGTTTGGGCAGGGGATGGGTGGCTACACCTTC.

V gene TRBV27 combines with J gene TRBJ2-7, with a weak D call TRBD2 (6 bases). The V and J ends lost 3 bases and 0 bases respectively, with 12 bases between them. Germline CDR1 and CDR2: MNHEY and SMNVEV (reference sequence). The CDR3 sequence is 15 residues long. CDR3 in DNA: TGTGCCAGCAGTTTGGGAGGCCTCCTCTCCTACGAGCAGTACTTC. Translated, it gives CASSLGGLLSYEQYF.

V is TRBV4-1 and J is TRBJ1-1; 11 bases agree with TRBD1. Germline V gene data show CDR1 as MGHRA and CDR2 as YSYEKL. Trimming removed 3 bases from V and 0 bases from J; junction bases left unmatched: 6. The CDR3 spans 17 residues. Here the CDR3 reads CASSHLGTGGLNTEAFF. The CDR3 nucleotides read TGCGCCAGCAGCCACCTCGGGACAGGGGGATTGAACACTGAAGCTTTCTTT.

The chain is built from TRBV5-1 and TRBJ1-6; D is unresolved. The germline V gene has CDR1 SGHRS and CDR2 YFSETQ. V was clipped by 0 bases and J by 6 bases, with 37 bases between them. This CDR3 spans 24 amino acids. For the CDR3, the DNA is TGCGCCAGCAGCTTGGGTCGGGATGGATTCAACCACGCTGAGAAACCTAACAGTAATTCACCCCTCCACTTT. Amino acids: CASSLGRDGFNHAEKPNSNSPLHF.

The chain links TRBV29-1 to TRBJ1-4; the D gene is possibly TRBD1 (6 bases). Looked up from germline, CDR1 is SQVTM and CDR2 is ANQGSEA. V was trimmed by 4 bases and J by 5 bases, leaving 17 bases between them. The CDR3 runs 15 residues. The CDR3 DNA reads TGCAGCGTTGCGCCTACAGGGTTGCCGAATGAAAAACTGTTTTTT. It yields the protein CSVAPTGLPNEKLFF.

The chain carries TRBV6-1 and TRBJ1-5, with D perhaps TRBD1 (6 bases). Trimming shortened V by 4 bases and J by 6 bases, and 25 bases separated the two germline ends. Germline V CDR1 and CDR2: MNHNS, SASEGT. The CDR3 totals 18 residues. The CDR3 DNA reads TGTGCCAGCAGTGCCCCGGGGGCGAGCTCGGGAGGGAGTCAGCCCCAGCATTTT. Amino acid sequence: CASSAPGASSGGSQPQHF.

The chain uses TRBV14 and TRBJ1-2, with TRBD1 matching over 9 bases. Germline V gene data show CDR1 as SGHDN and CDR2 as FVKESK. With V trimmed by 5 bases and J by 8 bases, 6 bases remained unmatched. The CDR3 sequence is 13 residues long. This CDR3 is CASSGGDREGYTF. In DNA form, the CDR3 reads TGTGCCAGCAGCGGGGGGGACAGGGAAGGCTACACCTTC.

The genes are TRBV6-5 and TRBJ1-2; 9 nucleotides line up with TRBD1. CDR1 is MNHEY, CDR2 SVGAGI, per germline. V gave up 5 bases and J gave up 12 bases; unmatched junction bases: 16. The CDR3 contains 15 residues. The CDR3 DNA follows: TGTGCCAGCAGTCCACAGGGGGCGAGGAAAAGAGTGCACACCTTC. Its protein is CASSPQGARKRVHTF.

The chain uses TRBV12-5 and TRBJ1-2; 8 nucleotides line up with TRBD1. Germline CDR1 LGHNT, CDR2 FRNRAP. J gave up 5 bases and V 7 bases, and 12 bases lay outside the gene matches. There are 15 residues in the CDR3. The CDR3 DNA is TGTGCTAGTGACATCCCCCGGGGACAGGATTATGGCTACACCTTC. Its translation: CASDIPRGQDYGYTF. Looking up the rest from reference TRBV12-5 and TRBJ1-2 gives the full variable domain: DARVTQTPRHKVTEMGQEVTMRCQPILGHNTVFWYRQTMMQGLELLAYFRNRAPLDDSGMPKDRFSAEMPDATLATLKIQPSEPRDSAVYFCASDIPRGQDYGYTFGSGTRLTVV.

This chain connects TRBV7-6 to TRBJ2-7; 7 bases fit TRBD2. Germline V gives CDR1 SGHVS, CDR2 FNYEAQ. The CDR3 has 18 amino acids. V dropped 1 base and J dropped 0; count of bases not matched to a gene: 12. CDR3 DNA: TGTGCCAGCAGCTTAGGTTTTGGCGGCGGGGGTAGCTCCTACGAGCAGTACTTC. This codes for CASSLGFGGGGSSYEQYF.

DNA for the CDR3: TGTGCCAGCAGCTTAGACCGGGGACATCCGTACGAGCAGTACTTC. Protein product: CASSLDRGHPYEQYF. The rearrangement joins TRBV7-6 to TRBJ2-7; a weak D match, TRBD1 (6 bases). CDR1 is SGHVS, CDR2 FNYEAQ, per germline. V was cut by 1 base and J by 4 bases, with 14 bases left in between. The CDR3 extends over 15 amino acids.

This clone occurred once. This sequence joins TRBV2 and TRBJ2-5, with 16 positions matching TRBD2. The CDR3 has 22 amino acids. The germline CDR1 and CDR2 sequences are SNHLY and FYNNEI. The V segment lost 4 bases and the J segment 4 bases; nucleotides outside the gene matches: 21. The CDR3 spells CASSGFRGLAPGTSGGGETQYF. The DNA for the CDR3 is TGTGCCAGCAGTGGTTTCCGGGGGTTAGCCCCCGGGACTAGCGGGGGGGGAGAGACCCAGTACTTC.

This clone is a singleton in its sample. The chain is built from TRBV11-2 and TRBJ1-2, with a possible D match to TRBD1 (5 bases). There are 15 residues in the CDR3. The germline CDR1 and CDR2 sequences are SGHAT and FQNNGV. V was trimmed by 2 bases and J by 6 bases, leaving 16 bases between them. The CDR3 DNA sequence: TGTGCCAGCAGCTTACTGGGGCTGGGTCGAAATGGCTACACCTTC. This encodes CASSLLGLGRNGYTF.

The chain carries TRBV5-1 and TRBJ2-7; D possibly corresponds to TRBD2 (6 bases). Trimming removed 5 bases from V and 5 bases from J, with 11 bases in between. Germline V gene data show CDR1 as SGHRS and CDR2 as YFSETQ. CDR3 size: 12 residues. The CDR3 DNA reads as TGCGCCAGCAGTCTGGAGGGAAACGAGCAGTACTTC. Its translation is CASSLEGNEQYF.

The chain carries TRBV4-1 and TRBJ2-7; TRBD1 might be the D (5 bases). V lost 1 base, J lost 10 bases, and 20 bases lay in between. This CDR3 has 15 amino acids. CDR1 is MGHRA, CDR2 YSYEKL, per germline. DNA for the CDR3: TGCGCCAGCAGCCAAGGACTCACAGGCGTCCATCCACAGTACTTC. It yields the protein CASSQGLTGVHPQYF.

The V call is TRBV5-1, the J call TRBJ2-7; tentatively, D is TRBD1 (6 bases). Per germline, CDR1 SGHRS and CDR2 YFSETQ. The CDR3 contains 14 residues. V was clipped by 2 bases and J by 3 bases, with 12 bases between them. CDR3 nucleotide sequence: TGCGCCAGCAGCTTCACGGGACATTTCTACGAGCAGTACTTC. Protein: CASSFTGHFYEQYF.

The chain links TRBV6-6 to TRBJ2-4; TRBD1 matches at 8 bases. The germline V gene has CDR1 MNHNY and CDR2 SVGAGI (reference sequence). The length of the CDR3 is 15 residues. V lost 8 bases to trimming and J lost 0 bases; unmatched junction nucleotides: 6. In nucleotides, the CDR3 is TGTGCCAGCGGACAGGGACCGTTAGCCAAAAACATTCAGTACTTC. This sequence encodes CASGQGPLAKNIQYF.

V usage is TRBV9 and J usage is TRBJ2-3; TRBD1 matches 9 bases. Germline V gene lookup returns CDR1 SGDLS and CDR2 YYNGEE. J gave up 2 bases and V 4 bases, and 14 bases lay outside the gene matches. This CDR3 spans 18 amino acids. The CDR3 DNA sequence: TGTGCCAGCAGCTTCCGCCGGGGACAGGGCTCGGACACAGATACGCAGTATTTT. Translated: CASSFRRGQGSDTDTQYF.

This clone has more than one count but fewer than ten. The chain couples TRBV9 to TRBJ1-2, with a tentative D call TRBD1 (6 bases). CDR1 and CDR2 from the germline V gene are SGDLS and YYNGEE. Trimming removed 3 bases at V and 5 bases at J, with 11 bases between. The CDR3 covers 13 residues. The CDR3 is CASSAGTIYGYTF. CDR3 DNA sequence: TGTGCCAGCAGCGCGGGGACAATATATGGCTACACCTTC.

This chain uses TRBV19 with TRBJ1-5; the match to TRBD1 covers 7 bases. The CDR3 consists of 15 residues. Germline loops: CDR1 LNHDA, CDR2 SQIVND (reference sequence). J was trimmed by 4 bases and V by 3 bases; bases with no gene match: 6. CDR3 sequence reads: CASSIRGSRNQPQHF. CDR3 nucleotide sequence: TGTGCCAGTAGTATCAGGGGGTCTAGGAATCAGCCCCAGCATTTT.